This passage covers 5 T cell receptor beta chains from one sample sequenced in a study of Ad26.COV2.S vaccination and SARS-CoV-2 variants. Clones were sequenced by immunoSEQ multiplex PCR, and TCRdb holds only the in-frame ones, with some missing. The sample records more than 150,000 clones, 87% being singletons. Source: peripheral blood, taken after recovery from COVID-19. The receptor set was obtained from a human donor who had recovered from COVID-19.

The chain links TRBV7-6 to TRBJ2-1; D remains ambiguous. In germline, CDR1 is SGHVS, CDR2 FNYEAQ. The ends were cut back, 4 bases at V and 5 bases at J, with 9 bases in the middle. The CDR3 contains 13 residues. CDR3 in amino acids: CASSYYNNNEQFF. As DNA, the CDR3 is TGTGCCAGCAGCTACTATAACAACAATGAGCAGTTCTTC.

This clone was observed a handful of times. V and J are TRBV30 and TRBJ1-1; the D gene is possibly TRBD1 (6 bases). Germline assignment: CDR1 GTSNPN and CDR2 SVGIG (reference sequence). This CDR3 has 14 residues. Trimming took off 0 bases at V and 2 bases at J, with 10 bases between the two ends. CDR3: CAWSVGGSNTEAFF. The CDR3 DNA follows: TGTGCCTGGAGTGTAGGGGGGAGTAACACTGAAGCTTTCTTT.

The chain has TRBV9 and TRBJ2-4, with D uncertain. Looked up from germline, CDR1 is SGDLS and CDR2 is YYNGEE. The CDR3 is 15 amino acids. V was shortened by 4 bases and J by 0 bases, with 11 bases between the two germline ends. CDR3 DNA sequence: TGTGCCAGCAGCTCCCCCGATCTAGCCAAAAACATTCAGTACTTC. Its translation: CASSSPDLAKNIQYF.

The chain carries TRBV5-1 and TRBJ2-2, with D possibly TRBD1 on 6 matching bases. The CDR3 totals 15 residues. CDR1 and CDR2 from the germline V gene are SGHRS and YFSETQ. Trimming pared 0 bases from V and 6 bases from J, leaving 12 bases between. CDR3 sequence reads: CASSLALQGPGELFF. The DNA for the CDR3 is TGCGCCAGCAGCTTGGCCCTACAGGGACCCGGGGAGCTGTTTTTT. The full variable domain, rest sourced from reference TRBV5-1 and TRBJ2-2, is KAGVTQTPRYLIKTRGQQVTLSCSPISGHRSVSWYQQTPGQGLQFLFEYFSETQRNKGNFPGRFSGRQFSNSRSEMNVSTLELGDSALYLCASSLALQGPGELFFGEGSRLTVL.

For this clone: The junction does not match germline at one end; this may be a read error. J is TRBJ1-6 and V is TRBV18; TRBD1 agrees at 8 bases. The CDR3 loop spans 14 amino acids. Germline V gene data show CDR1 as KGHSH and CDR2 as LQKENI. The CDR3 is CASSLTGGDSPLHF. CDR3 in DNA: TGTGCCAGCTCCCTTACAGGGGGAGATTCCCCCCTCCACTTT.